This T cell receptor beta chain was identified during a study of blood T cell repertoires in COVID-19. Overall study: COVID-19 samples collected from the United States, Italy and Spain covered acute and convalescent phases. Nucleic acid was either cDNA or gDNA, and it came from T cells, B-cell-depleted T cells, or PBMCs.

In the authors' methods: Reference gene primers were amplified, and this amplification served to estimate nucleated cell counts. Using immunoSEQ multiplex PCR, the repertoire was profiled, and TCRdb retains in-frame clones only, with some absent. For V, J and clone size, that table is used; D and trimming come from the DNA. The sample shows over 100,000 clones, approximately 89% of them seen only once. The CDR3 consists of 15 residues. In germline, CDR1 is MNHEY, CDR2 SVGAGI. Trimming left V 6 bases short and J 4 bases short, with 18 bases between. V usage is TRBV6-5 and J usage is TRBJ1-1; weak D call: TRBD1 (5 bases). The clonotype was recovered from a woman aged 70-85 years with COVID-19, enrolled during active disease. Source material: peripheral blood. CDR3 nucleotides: TGTGCCAGCAGGGGACTCATTAAGGGGACCACTGAAGCTTTCTTT. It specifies CASRGLIKGTTEAFF.